This T cell receptor beta chain was recovered during a study of vaccination and CD4 T cells after COVID-19. The CDR3 has 13 amino acids. Trimming stripped 5 bases from V and 0 bases from J, with 8 bases between. Germline loops: CDR1 SGHNT, CDR2 YENEEA. At the Johns Hopkins FTIC core, DNA taken from cultured CD4+ T cells was sequenced by way of the Oncomine TCR Beta short-read assay. In TCRdb, the PCR reads were re-called with MiXCR into one record per CDR3 protein. The sample holds roughly 11,000 distinct CDR3 sequences, around half seen once. Treatment defined: approximately nine-day PBMC culture with coronavirus spike peptide pools or control peptides (ViraFEST assay). This clonotype was found once. Its antigen is currently unknown.

Material: CD4+ T cells from blood, cultured in vitro. The chain has TRBV11-3 and TRBJ2-7; D is possibly TRBD1 (5 bases). This receptor was taken from a human donor who had recovered from COVID-19. The CDR3 sequence is CASSPGSSYEQYF. In nucleotides, the CDR3 is TGTGCCAGCAGCCCAGGGTCCTCCTACGAGCAGTACTTC.